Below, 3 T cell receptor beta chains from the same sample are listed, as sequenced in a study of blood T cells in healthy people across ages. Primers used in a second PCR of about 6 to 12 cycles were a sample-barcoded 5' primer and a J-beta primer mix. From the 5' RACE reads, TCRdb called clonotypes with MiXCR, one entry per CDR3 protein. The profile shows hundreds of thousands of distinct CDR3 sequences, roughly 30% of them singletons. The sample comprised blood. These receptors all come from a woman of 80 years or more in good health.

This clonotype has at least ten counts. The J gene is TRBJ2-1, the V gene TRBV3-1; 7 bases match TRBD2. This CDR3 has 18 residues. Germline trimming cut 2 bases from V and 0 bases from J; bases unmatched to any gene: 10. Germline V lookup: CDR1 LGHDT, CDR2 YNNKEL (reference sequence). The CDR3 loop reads CASSQLGVAGDSYNEQFF. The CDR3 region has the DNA TGTGCCAGCAGCCAATTAGGGGTGGCGGGGGACTCCTACAATGAGCAGTTCTTC.

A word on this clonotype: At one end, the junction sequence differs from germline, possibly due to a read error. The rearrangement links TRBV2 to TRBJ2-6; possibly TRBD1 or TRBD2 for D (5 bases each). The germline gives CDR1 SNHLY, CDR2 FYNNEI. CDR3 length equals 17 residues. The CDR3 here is CASSEGQASSGANVPTF. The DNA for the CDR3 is TGTGCCAGCAGTGAGGGTCAGGCTAGCTCTGGGGCCAACGTCCCGACTTTC.

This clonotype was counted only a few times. The CDR3 reads CSARDPGQGRNTEAFF. Written as DNA, the CDR3 is TGCAGTGCTAGAGACCCTGGACAGGGACGGAACACTGAAGCTTTCTTT. This sequence joins TRBV20-1 and TRBJ1-1; 8 positions agree with TRBD1. The CDR3 length is 16 residues. The germline V gene encodes CDR1 DFQATT and CDR2 SNEGSKA (reference sequence). Unmatched junction bases numbered 7, after V lost 0 bases and J lost 1 base.